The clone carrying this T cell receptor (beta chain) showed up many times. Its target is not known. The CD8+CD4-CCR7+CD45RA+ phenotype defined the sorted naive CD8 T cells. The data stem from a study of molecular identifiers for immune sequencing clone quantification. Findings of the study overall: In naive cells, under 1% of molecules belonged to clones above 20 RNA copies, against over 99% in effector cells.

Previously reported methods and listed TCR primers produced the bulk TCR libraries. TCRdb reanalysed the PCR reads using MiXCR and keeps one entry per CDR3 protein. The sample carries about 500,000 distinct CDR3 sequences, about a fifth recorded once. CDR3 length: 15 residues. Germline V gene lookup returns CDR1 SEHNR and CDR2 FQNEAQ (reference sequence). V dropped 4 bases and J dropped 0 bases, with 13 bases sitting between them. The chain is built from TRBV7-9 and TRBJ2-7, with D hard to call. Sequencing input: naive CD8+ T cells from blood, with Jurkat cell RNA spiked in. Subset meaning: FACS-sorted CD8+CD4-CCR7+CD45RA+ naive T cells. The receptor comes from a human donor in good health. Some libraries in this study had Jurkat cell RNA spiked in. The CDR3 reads CASSSVMSSSYEQYF. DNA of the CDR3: TGTGCCAGCAGCTCGGTTATGTCGAGCTCCTACGAGCAGTACTTC.